The 28 T cell receptor beta chains below were found in one sample sequenced in a study of cytomegalovirus exposure and HLA in healthy donors (dated by TCRdb to about 2017). Receptor amplification or capture employed the immunoSEQ multiplex PCR assay. The multiplex PCR relied on a mix of 60 forward primers for TCR Vbeta segments and 13 reverse primers for TCR Jbeta segments. Entries here come from immuneACCESS through TCRdb and include only in-frame sequences with V and J called. Some clones fail to appear in such tables; in the studies checked, an unresolved V gene covers under half of the shortfall, and the cause of the remainder is unknown. Counted in this sample were 150,000 to 200,000 clones; around 81% of them appeared once. The top ten hold about 1.8% of the sample. The sequencing sample was made of PBMCs. These receptors came from a man aged 18-30 years in good health and CMV-seronegative.

This chain connects TRBV5-1 to TRBJ2-1, with TRBD2 identical over 13 bases. J gave up 7 bases and V 4 bases, and 2 bases lay outside the gene matches. The germline gives CDR1 SGHRS, CDR2 YFSETQ. The CDR3 has 14 residues. The CDR3 loop reads CASSQGLAGNEQFF. The CDR3 DNA follows: TGCGCCAGCAGCCAGGGACTAGCGGGAAATGAGCAGTTCTTC.

The chain has TRBV7-9 and TRBJ2-7; D might be TRBD1 (6 bases). This CDR3 is 14 amino acids long. Germline V gives CDR1 SEHNR, CDR2 FQNEAQ (reference sequence). V was clipped by 5 bases and J by 2 bases, with 13 bases between them. The CDR3 DNA sequence: TGTGCCAGCAGCCCCTGGGACATCGCCTACGAGCAGTACTTC. It is translated as CASSPWDIAYEQYF.

The chain recombines TRBV7-6 with TRBJ1-4, with 7 bases fitting TRBD1. The CDR3 contains 17 residues. Germline V lookup: CDR1 SGHVS, CDR2 FNYEAQ. J lost 2 bases, V lost 5 bases, and 11 bases had no gene match. The CDR3 sequence is CASSPQTGRRTNEKLFF. The CDR3 nucleotides are TGTGCCAGCAGCCCCCAGACAGGGCGGCGCACTAATGAAAAACTGTTTTTT.

The V and J genes are TRBV29-1 and TRBJ1-2; D gene ambiguous. V was pared by 0 bases and J by 0 bases, with 20 bases between. The CDR3 spans 18 residues. CDR1 and CDR2 (germline): SQVTM, ANQGSEA. As DNA, the CDR3 is TGCAGCGTTGAAGACTACAGACCCGAGGGTTCAGCTAACTATGGCTACACCTTC. Its translation: CSVEDYRPEGSANYGYTF. The full variable domain, its missing parts supplied by reference TRBV29-1 and TRBJ1-2, is SAVISQKPSRDICQRGTSLTIQCQVDSQVTMMFWYRQQPGQSLTLIATANQGSEATYESGFVIDKFPISRPNLTFSTLTVSNMSPEDSSIYLCSVEDYRPEGSANYGYTFGSGTRLTVV.

The genes are TRBV18 and TRBJ1-1; 8 positions match TRBD1. The V gene end was trimmed by 2 bases and the J gene end by 7 bases; junction bases not matched to a gene: 9. The CDR3 has 15 residues. Germline V gene sequence: CDR1 KGHSH, CDR2 LQKENI. CDR3 loop: CASSPVRTGQHEAFF. The DNA for the CDR3 is TGTGCCAGCTCACCAGTGAGGACAGGGCAGCATGAAGCTTTCTTT. Full variable domain (missing parts from reference TRBV18 and TRBJ1-1): NAGVMQNPRHLVRRRGQEARLRCSPMKGHSHVYWYRQLPEEGLKFMVYLQKENIIDESGMPKERFSAEFPKEGPSILRIQQVVRGDSAAYFCASSPVRTGQHEAFFGQGTRLTVV.

The chain uses TRBV6-1 and TRBJ2-3, with a tentative D call TRBD1 (5 bases). CDR1 is MNHNS, CDR2 SASEGT, per germline. Trimming shortened V by 2 bases and J by 3 bases, and 9 bases separated the two germline ends. This CDR3 comprises 14 residues. This CDR3 is CASSEIAGTDTQYF. The CDR3 DNA is TGTGCCAGCAGTGAAATAGCAGGGACAGATACGCAGTATTTT.

This clone has only a few counts. The chain combines TRBV11-2 with TRBJ2-1; the match to TRBD2 covers 7 bases. Germline lookup yields CDR1 SGHAT and CDR2 FQNNGV. CDR3 length: 13 amino acids. The junction had 3 bases not matched to a gene; V was cut back by 0 bases and J by 10 bases. The CDR3 loop reads CASSLEAAGEQFF. The CDR3 region has the DNA TGTGCCAGCAGCTTAGAAGCAGCGGGGGAGCAGTTCTTC.

The gene calls are TRBV5-6 and TRBJ2-5; 9 bases are shared with TRBD1. CDR1 is SGHDT, CDR2 YYEEEE, per germline. The CDR3 consists of 13 residues. J gave up 5 bases and V 3 bases, and 2 bases lay outside the gene matches. CDR3 amino acids: CASSSDRGETQYF. CDR3 DNA sequence: TGTGCCAGCAGCTCGGACAGGGGTGAGACCCAGTACTTC.

In nucleotides, the CDR3 is TGTGCCAGCAGCCAAGAGAGGCAGCCCACTGATGGCTACACCTTC. It translates to CASSQERQPTDGYTF. The chain carries TRBV4-2 and TRBJ1-2; D gene unclear. V was clipped by 0 bases and J by 6 bases, with 14 bases between them. Germline V CDR1 and CDR2: LGHNA, YNFKEQ. The CDR3 totals 15 residues.

This chain connects TRBV6-5 to TRBJ2-7; TRBD2 agrees at 9 bases. This CDR3 comprises 14 residues. Unmatched junction bases numbered 4, after V lost 2 bases and J lost 5 bases. The germline gives CDR1 MNHEY, CDR2 SVGAGI. The CDR3 protein is CASSYNSGRDEQYF. CDR3 DNA: TGTGCCAGCAGTTACAATAGCGGGAGAGACGAGCAGTACTTC.

V usage is TRBV5-1 and J usage is TRBJ2-5; TRBD2 matches 7 bases. The CDR3 runs 13 residues. The ends lost 1 base at V and 4 bases at J; junction bases unmatched: 1. Germline V gene lookup returns CDR1 SGHRS and CDR2 YFSETQ. The CDR3 reads CASSLSGGETQYF. For the CDR3, the DNA is TGCGCCAGCAGCTTGTCGGGGGGAGAGACCCAGTACTTC.

CDR3 coding DNA: TGTGCCAGCAGCTTAGGGCGAGGGACCTACAATGAGCAGTTCTTC. Protein sequence: CASSLGRGTYNEQFF. The V gene is TRBV7-9, the J gene TRBJ2-1, with D maybe TRBD2 (5 bases). This CDR3 spans 15 amino acids. Trimming pared 1 base from V and 2 bases from J, leaving 9 bases between. Germline V gives CDR1 SEHNR, CDR2 FQNEAQ (reference sequence).

The chain employs TRBV4-3 and TRBJ2-1; D is perhaps TRBD2 (7 bases). The germline V gene has CDR1 LGHNA and CDR2 YSLEER. CDR3 length: 15 residues. The V end was cut by 0 bases, the J end by 8 bases, with 14 bases between. In nucleotides, the CDR3 is TGCGCCAGCAGCCAAGATCAGGGGACTAACTATGAGCAGTTCTTC. It encodes CASSQDQGTNYEQFF.

This sequence joins TRBV2 and TRBJ1-4, with 7 bases aligning to TRBD1. CDR3 length equals 14 residues. Germline CDR1 SNHLY, CDR2 FYNNEI. Unmatched junction bases numbered 10, after V lost 10 bases and J lost 5 bases. The CDR3 loop reads CAINLGTANEKLFF. Written as DNA, the CDR3 is TGTGCCATTAACCTCGGGACAGCCAATGAAAAACTGTTTTTT.

The chain couples TRBV25-1 to TRBJ1-1, with D hard to call. Germline V gives CDR1 MGHDK, CDR2 SYGVNS. V dropped 7 bases and J dropped 6 bases, with 21 bases sitting between them. The CDR3 loop spans 15 amino acids. CDR3 bases: TGTGCCAGCAATGCTCCCGGGAAGGGAAAGGCTGAAGCTTTCTTT. It yields the protein CASNAPGKGKAEAFF.

The V gene is TRBV7-6, the J gene TRBJ1-1, with no clear D. The germline gives CDR1 SGHVS, CDR2 FNYEAQ. The CDR3 totals 14 residues. The V end was cut by 4 bases, the J end by 4 bases, with 13 bases between. CDR3 residues: CASSSARVGTEAFF. As DNA, the CDR3 is TGTGCCAGCAGCTCCGCCCGAGTTGGCACTGAAGCTTTCTTT.

This chain links TRBV30 with TRBJ1-1; the match to TRBD1 covers 10 bases. This CDR3 is 11 amino acids long. Germline assignment: CDR1 GTSNPN and CDR2 SVGIG (reference sequence). V lost 2 bases to trimming and J lost 11 bases; unmatched junction nucleotides: 2. CDR3 nucleotides: TGTGCCTGGAGTACGGGACAGGGGGCTTTCTTT. It is translated as CAWSTGQGAFF.

Here the CDR3 reads CASSLRGGAFGETQYF. The CDR3 DNA is TGTGCCAGCAGCTTACGGGGGGGGGCGTTCGGGGAGACCCAGTACTTC. This chain joins TRBV7-2 and TRBJ2-5; TRBD2 aligns across 8 bases. Per the germline V gene, CDR1 is SGHTA and CDR2 is FQGNSA. This CDR3 region has 16 residues. V was pared by 2 bases and J by 5 bases, with 10 bases of the junction left unmatched.

This chain connects TRBV5-1 to TRBJ1-4; D call uncertain. The V end lost 3 bases, the J end lost 0 bases, and 12 bases lay between the germline ends. Germline V lookup: CDR1 SGHRS, CDR2 YFSETQ. The CDR3 loop spans 16 amino acids. CDR3 DNA sequence: TGCGCCAGCAGCTCGGTAGGCCAGGCAACTAATGAAAAACTGTTTTTT. Protein: CASSSVGQATNEKLFF. The variable domain in full, with the rest retrieved from reference TRBV5-1 and TRBJ1-4, is KAGVTQTPRYLIKTRGQQVTLSCSPISGHRSVSWYQQTPGQGLQFLFEYFSETQRNKGNFPGRFSGRQFSNSRSEMNVSTLELGDSALYLCASSSVGQATNEKLFFGSGTQLSVL.

J is TRBJ2-2 and V is TRBV4-3; 8 positions agree with TRBD1. CDR1 and CDR2 (germline): LGHNA, YSLEER. V was pared by 5 bases and J by 2 bases, with 4 bases of the junction left unmatched. The CDR3 has 15 amino acids. Written as DNA, the CDR3 is TGCGCCAGCAGCGAGGGACAGGAAAACACCGGGGAGCTGTTTTTT. As protein: CASSEGQENTGELFF.

The chain has TRBV5-4 and TRBJ2-7; possibly TRBD2 for D (5 bases). V was cut by 4 bases and J by 1 base, with 15 bases left in between. CDR1 and CDR2 (germline): SGHNT, YYREEE (reference sequence). The length of the CDR3 is 15 residues. The CDR3 DNA follows: TGTGCCAGCAGCCCCGCGGGTCCTCTATCCTACGAGCAGTACTTC. This codes for CASSPAGPLSYEQYF.

CDR3 sequence reads: CASSFSGGADTQYF. Written as DNA, the CDR3 is TGCGCCAGCAGCTTCAGCGGGGGGGCAGATACGCAGTATTTT. The V and J genes are TRBV5-1 and TRBJ2-3; 10 bases line up with TRBD2. With V trimmed by 2 bases and J by 4 bases, 1 base remained unmatched. The CDR3 consists of 14 residues. The germline V gene has CDR1 SGHRS and CDR2 YFSETQ.

The chain links TRBV5-4 to TRBJ2-2, with D unclear. Germline CDR1 SGHNT, CDR2 YYREEE (reference sequence). CDR3 length equals 12 residues. The germline V and J ends were trimmed by 0 bases and 7 bases, with 4 bases remaining between them. CDR3 sequence: CASSLGGGELFF. The CDR3 coding sequence is TGTGCCAGCAGCTTGGGAGGCGGGGAGCTGTTTTTT.

V and J are TRBV11-2 and TRBJ2-3; D not certain. Trimming removed 6 bases from V and 1 base from J, with 5 bases in between. Per the germline V gene, CDR1 is SGHAT and CDR2 is FQNNGV. This CDR3 is 12 amino acids long. CDR3 amino acids: CASRRGTDTQYF. DNA for the CDR3: TGTGCCAGCAGAAGAGGCACAGATACGCAGTATTTT.

The V gene is TRBV5-6, the J gene TRBJ2-2, with 10 bases fitting TRBD2. The CDR3 has 16 residues. CDR1 SGHDT and CDR2 YYEEEE come from the germline V gene. Trimming at V came to 0 bases and at J to 6 bases, leaving 5 bases not matched to a gene. CDR3 nucleotide sequence: TGTGCCAGCAGCTTGGTGGTAGCGGGGGGCTCCGGGGAGCTGTTTTTT. Translation: CASSLVVAGGSGELFF.

The V gene is TRBV27, the J gene TRBJ1-5, with 8 bases matching TRBD1. The trim removed 2 bases at V and 6 bases at J, leaving 6 bases unmatched. CDR3 length equals 15 residues. Germline V gene sequence: CDR1 MNHEY, CDR2 SMNVEV (reference sequence). CDR3 nucleotide sequence: TGTGCCAGCAGTTTAACGGACAGGGTAGGTCAGCCCCAGCATTTT. Protein product: CASSLTDRVGQPQHF.

The chain joins TRBV6-1 to TRBJ1-5; D is undetermined. The CDR3 has 15 residues. The V end lost 1 base, the J end lost 0 bases, and 7 bases lay between the germline ends. The germline gives CDR1 MNHNS, CDR2 SASEGT. This chain's CDR3 is CASSEVAGSNQPQHF. CDR3 bases: TGTGCCAGCAGTGAAGTGGCAGGTAGCAATCAGCCCCAGCATTTT.

The chain recombines TRBV19 with TRBJ2-3; 8 bases align to TRBD1. Germline CDR1 is LNHDA and CDR2 is SQIVND (reference sequence). This CDR3 contains 14 residues. With V trimmed by 6 bases and J by 1 base, 3 bases remained unmatched. The CDR3 sequence is CASRPGQGTDTQYF. Written as DNA, the CDR3 is TGTGCCAGTAGACCGGGACAGGGCACAGATACGCAGTATTTT.